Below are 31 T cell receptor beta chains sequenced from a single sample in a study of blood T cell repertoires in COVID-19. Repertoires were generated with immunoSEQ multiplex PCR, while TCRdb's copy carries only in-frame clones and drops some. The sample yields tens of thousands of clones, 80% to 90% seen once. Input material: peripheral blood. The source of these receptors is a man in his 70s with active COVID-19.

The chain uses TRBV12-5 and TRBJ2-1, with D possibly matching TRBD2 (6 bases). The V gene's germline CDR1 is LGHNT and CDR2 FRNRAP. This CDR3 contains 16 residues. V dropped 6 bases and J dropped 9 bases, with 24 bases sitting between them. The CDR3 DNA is TGTGCTAGTGGACCCCGGGGAAGCGTCGAGGGAGGTGAGCAGTTCTTC. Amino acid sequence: CASGPRGSVEGGEQFF.

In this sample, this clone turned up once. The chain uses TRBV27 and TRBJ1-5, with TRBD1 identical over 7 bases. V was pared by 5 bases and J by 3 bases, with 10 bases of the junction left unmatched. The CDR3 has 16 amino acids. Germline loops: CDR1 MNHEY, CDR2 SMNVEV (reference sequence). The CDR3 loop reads CASSPSPGQINQPQHF. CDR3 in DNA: TGTGCCAGCAGTCCCTCTCCGGGACAGATCAATCAGCCCCAGCATTTT.

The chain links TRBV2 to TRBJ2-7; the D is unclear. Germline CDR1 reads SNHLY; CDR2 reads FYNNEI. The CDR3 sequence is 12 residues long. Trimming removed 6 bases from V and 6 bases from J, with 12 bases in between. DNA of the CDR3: TGTGCCAGCAGCCTCGAGCCTGCCGAGCAGTACTTC. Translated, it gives CASSLEPAEQYF.

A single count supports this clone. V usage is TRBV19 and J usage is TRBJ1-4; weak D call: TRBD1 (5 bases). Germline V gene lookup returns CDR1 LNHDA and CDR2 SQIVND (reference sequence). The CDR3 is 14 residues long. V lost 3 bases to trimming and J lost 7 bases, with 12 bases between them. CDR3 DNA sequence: TGTGCCAGTAGTATCGGGGGTAGCAGTGAAAAACTGTTTTTT. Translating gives CASSIGGSSEKLFF.

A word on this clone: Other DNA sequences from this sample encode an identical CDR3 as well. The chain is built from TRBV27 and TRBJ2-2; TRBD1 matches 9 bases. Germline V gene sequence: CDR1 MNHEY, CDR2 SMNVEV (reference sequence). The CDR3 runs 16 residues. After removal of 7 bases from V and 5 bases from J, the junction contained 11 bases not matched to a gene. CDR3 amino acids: CASNPGQGGRTGELFF. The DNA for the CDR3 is TGTGCCAGCAACCCGGGACAGGGTGGTAGGACCGGGGAGCTGTTTTTT.

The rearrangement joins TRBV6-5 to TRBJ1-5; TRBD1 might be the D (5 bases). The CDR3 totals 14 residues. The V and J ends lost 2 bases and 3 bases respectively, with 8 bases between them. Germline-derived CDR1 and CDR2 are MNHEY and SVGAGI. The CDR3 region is CASSYRGNNQPQHF. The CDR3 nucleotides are TGTGCCAGCAGTTACAGGGGAAACAATCAGCCCCAGCATTTT.

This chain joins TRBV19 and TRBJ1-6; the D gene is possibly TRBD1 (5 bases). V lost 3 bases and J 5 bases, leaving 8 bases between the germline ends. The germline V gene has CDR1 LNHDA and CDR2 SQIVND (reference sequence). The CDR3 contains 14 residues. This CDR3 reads CASSMAGNNSPLHF. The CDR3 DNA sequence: TGTGCCAGTAGTATGGCAGGGAATAATTCACCCCTCCACTTT.

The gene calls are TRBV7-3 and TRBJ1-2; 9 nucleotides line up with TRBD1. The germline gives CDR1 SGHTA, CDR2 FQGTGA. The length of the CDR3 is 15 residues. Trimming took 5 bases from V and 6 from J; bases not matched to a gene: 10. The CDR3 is CASSPRDRVRNGYTF. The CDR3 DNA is TGTGCCAGCAGCCCGAGGGACAGGGTAAGGAATGGCTACACCTTC.

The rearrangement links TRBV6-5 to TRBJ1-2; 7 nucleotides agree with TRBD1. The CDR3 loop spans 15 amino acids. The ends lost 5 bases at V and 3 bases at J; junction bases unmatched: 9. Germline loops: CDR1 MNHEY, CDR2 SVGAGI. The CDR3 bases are TGTGCCAGCAGTACACCGTTCGGGACAGACTATGGCTACACCTTC. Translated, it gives CASSTPFGTDYGYTF.

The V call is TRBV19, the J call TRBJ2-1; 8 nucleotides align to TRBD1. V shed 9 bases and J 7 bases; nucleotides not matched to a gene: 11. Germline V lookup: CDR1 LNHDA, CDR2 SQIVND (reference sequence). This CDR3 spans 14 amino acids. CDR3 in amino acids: CASDRGGGVNEQFF. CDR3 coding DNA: TGTGCCAGCGACAGGGGCGGAGGGGTGAATGAGCAGTTCTTC.

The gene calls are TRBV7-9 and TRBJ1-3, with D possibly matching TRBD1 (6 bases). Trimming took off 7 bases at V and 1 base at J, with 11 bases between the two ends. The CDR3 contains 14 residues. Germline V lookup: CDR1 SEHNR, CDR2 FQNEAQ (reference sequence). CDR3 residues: CASKQGGSGNTIYF. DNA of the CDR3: TGTGCCAGCAAACAAGGGGGTTCTGGAAACACCATATATTTT.

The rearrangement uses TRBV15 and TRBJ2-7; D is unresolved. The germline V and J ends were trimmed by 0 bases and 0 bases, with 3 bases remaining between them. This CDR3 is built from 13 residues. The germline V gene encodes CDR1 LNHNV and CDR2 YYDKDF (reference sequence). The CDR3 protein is CATSRDYSYEQYF. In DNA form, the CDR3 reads TGTGCCACCAGCAGAGACTACTCCTACGAGCAGTACTTC.

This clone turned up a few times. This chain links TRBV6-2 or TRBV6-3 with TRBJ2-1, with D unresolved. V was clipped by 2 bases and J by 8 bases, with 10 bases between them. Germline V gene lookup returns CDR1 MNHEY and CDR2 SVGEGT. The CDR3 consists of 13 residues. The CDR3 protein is CASSYEAVYEQFF. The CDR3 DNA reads TGTGCCAGCAGTTACGAGGCGGTGTATGAGCAGTTCTTC.

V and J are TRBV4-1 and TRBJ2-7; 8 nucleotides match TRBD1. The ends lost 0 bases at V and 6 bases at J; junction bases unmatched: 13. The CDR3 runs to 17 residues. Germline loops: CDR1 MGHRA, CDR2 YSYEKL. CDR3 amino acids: CASSQDLRQGALSEQYF. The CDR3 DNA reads TGCGCCAGCAGCCAAGACCTCCGCCAGGGGGCATTAAGCGAGCAGTACTTC.

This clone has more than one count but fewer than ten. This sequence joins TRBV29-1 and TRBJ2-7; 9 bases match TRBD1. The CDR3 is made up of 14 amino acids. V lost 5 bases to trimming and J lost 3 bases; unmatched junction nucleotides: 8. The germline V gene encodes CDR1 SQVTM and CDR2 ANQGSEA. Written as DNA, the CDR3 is TGCAGCGTTTTGGACAGGGGAGGGTTCTACGAGCAGTACTTC. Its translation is CSVLDRGGFYEQYF.

As DNA, the CDR3 is TGTGCCAGCAGCCCGGCGGGACTCGGAGGGGAGCAGTACTTC. This encodes CASSPAGLGGEQYF. The rearrangement uses TRBV7-2 and TRBJ2-7, with D perhaps matching TRBD2 (6 bases). This CDR3 comprises 14 residues. Trimming left V 5 bases short and J 7 bases short, with 18 bases between. Germline CDR1 and CDR2: SGHTA and FQGNSA.

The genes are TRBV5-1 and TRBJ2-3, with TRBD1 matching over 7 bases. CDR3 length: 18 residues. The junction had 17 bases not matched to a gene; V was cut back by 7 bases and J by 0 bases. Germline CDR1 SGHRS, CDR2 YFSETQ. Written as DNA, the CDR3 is TGCGCCAGCGGCCAAACGGGACAGCGATCTCCTAGCACAGATACGCAGTATTTT. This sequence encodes CASGQTGQRSPSTDTQYF.

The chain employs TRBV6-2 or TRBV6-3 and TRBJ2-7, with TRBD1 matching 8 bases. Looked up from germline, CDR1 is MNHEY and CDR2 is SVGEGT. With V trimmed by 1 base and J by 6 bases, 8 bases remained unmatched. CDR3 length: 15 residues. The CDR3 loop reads CASSYYGGQGLEQYF. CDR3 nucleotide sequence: TGTGCCAGCAGTTACTACGGAGGACAGGGACTCGAGCAGTACTTC.

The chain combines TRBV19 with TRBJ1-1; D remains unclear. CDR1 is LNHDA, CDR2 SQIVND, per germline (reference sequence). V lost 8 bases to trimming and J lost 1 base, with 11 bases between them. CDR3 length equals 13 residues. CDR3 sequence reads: CASYAKPNTEAFF. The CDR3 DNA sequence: TGTGCCAGTTACGCGAAACCGAACACTGAAGCTTTCTTT. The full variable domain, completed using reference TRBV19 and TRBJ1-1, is DGGITQSPKYLFRKEGQNVTLSCEQNLNHDAMYWYRQDPGQGLRLIYYSQIVNDFQKGDIAEGYSVSREKKESFPLTVTSAQKNPTAFYLCASYAKPNTEAFFGQGTRLTVV.

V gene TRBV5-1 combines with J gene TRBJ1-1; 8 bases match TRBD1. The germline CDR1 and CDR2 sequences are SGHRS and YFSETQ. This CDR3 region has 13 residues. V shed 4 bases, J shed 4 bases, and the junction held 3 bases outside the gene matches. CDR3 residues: CASSGTGITEAFF. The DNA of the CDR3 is TGCGCCAGCAGCGGGACAGGAATCACTGAAGCTTTCTTT.

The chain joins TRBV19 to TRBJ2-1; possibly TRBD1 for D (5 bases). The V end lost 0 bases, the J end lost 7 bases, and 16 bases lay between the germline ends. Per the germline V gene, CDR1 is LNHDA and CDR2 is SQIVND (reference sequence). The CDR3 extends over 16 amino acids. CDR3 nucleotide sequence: TGTGCCAGTAGTATAGACAGGGCTATCCTCTCGAATGAGCAGTTCTTC. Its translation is CASSIDRAILSNEQFF.

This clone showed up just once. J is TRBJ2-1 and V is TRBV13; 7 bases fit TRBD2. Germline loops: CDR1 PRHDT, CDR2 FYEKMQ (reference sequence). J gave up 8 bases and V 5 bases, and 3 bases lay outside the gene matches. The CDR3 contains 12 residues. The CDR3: CASSVGGDEQFF. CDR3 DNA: TGTGCCAGCAGCGTTGGGGGGGATGAGCAGTTCTTC. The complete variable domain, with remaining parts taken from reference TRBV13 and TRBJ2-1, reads AAGVIQSPRHLIKEKRETATLKCYPIPRHDTVYWYQQGPGQDPQFLISFYEKMQSDKGSIPDRFSAQQFSDYHSELNMSSLELGDSALYFCASSVGGDEQFFGPGTRLTVL.

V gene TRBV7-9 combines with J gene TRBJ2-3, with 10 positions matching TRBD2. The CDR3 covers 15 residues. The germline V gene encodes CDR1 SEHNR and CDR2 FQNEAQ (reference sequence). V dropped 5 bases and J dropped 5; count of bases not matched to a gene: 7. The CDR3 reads CASSPLAGVGDTQYF. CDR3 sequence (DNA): TGTGCCAGCAGCCCCCTAGCGGGGGTAGGAGATACGCAGTATTTT.

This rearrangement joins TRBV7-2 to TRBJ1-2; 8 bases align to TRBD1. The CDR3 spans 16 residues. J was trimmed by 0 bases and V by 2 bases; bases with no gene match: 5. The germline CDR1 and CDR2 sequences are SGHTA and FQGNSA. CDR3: CASSLNPGQANYGYTF. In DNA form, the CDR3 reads TGTGCCAGCAGCTTAAACCCGGGACAGGCTAACTATGGCTACACCTTC.

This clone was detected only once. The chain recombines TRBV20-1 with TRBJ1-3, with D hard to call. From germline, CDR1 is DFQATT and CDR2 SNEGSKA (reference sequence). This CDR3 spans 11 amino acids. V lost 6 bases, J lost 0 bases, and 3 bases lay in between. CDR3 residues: CSARSGNTIYF. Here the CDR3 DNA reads TGCAGTGCCCGCTCTGGAAACACCATATATTTT.

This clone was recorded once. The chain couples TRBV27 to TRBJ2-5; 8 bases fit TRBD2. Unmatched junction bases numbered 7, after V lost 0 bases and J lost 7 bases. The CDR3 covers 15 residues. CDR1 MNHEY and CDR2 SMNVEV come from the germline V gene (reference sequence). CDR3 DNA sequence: TGTGCCAGCAGTTTATCCGGGGGGGCTACTTCGACCCAGTACTTC. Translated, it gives CASSLSGGATSTQYF.

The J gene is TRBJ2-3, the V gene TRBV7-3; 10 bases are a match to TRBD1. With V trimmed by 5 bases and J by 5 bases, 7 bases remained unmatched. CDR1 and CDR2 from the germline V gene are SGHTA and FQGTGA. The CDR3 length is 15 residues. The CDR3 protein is CASSSRRDRGDTQYF. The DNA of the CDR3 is TGTGCCAGCAGCAGCCGCCGGGACAGGGGAGATACGCAGTATTTT.

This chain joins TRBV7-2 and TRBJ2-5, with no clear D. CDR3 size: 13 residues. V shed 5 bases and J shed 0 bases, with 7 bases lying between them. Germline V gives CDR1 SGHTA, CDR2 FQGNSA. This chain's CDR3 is CASSPGYQETQYF. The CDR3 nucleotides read TGTGCCAGCAGCCCCGGGTACCAAGAGACCCAGTACTTC.

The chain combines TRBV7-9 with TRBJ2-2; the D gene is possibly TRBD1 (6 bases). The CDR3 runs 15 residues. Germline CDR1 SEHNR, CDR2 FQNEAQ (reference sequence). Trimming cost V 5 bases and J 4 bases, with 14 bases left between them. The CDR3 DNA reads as TGTGCCAGCAGCCAAGGTGGGGGCGTCACCGGGGAGCTGTTTTTT. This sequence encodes CASSQGGGVTGELFF.

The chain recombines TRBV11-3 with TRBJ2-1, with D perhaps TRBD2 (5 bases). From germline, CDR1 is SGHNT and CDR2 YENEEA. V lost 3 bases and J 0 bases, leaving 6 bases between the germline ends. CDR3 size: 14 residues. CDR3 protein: CASSFRGSYNEQFF. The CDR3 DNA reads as TGTGCCAGCAGCTTTCGGGGCTCCTACAATGAGCAGTTCTTC.

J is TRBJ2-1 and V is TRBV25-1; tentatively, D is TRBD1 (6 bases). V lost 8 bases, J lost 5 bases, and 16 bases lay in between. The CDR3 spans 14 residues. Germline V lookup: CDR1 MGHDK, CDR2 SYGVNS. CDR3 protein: CASAIPGVNNEQFF. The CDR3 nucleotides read TGTGCCAGCGCGATACCAGGGGTCAACAATGAGCAGTTCTTC. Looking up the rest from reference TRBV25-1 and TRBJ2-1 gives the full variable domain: EADIYQTPRYLVIGTGKKITLECSQTMGHDKMYWYQQDPGMELHLIHYSYGVNSTEKGDLSSESTVSRIRTEHFPLTLESARPSHTSQYLCASAIPGVNNEQFFGPGTRLTVL.